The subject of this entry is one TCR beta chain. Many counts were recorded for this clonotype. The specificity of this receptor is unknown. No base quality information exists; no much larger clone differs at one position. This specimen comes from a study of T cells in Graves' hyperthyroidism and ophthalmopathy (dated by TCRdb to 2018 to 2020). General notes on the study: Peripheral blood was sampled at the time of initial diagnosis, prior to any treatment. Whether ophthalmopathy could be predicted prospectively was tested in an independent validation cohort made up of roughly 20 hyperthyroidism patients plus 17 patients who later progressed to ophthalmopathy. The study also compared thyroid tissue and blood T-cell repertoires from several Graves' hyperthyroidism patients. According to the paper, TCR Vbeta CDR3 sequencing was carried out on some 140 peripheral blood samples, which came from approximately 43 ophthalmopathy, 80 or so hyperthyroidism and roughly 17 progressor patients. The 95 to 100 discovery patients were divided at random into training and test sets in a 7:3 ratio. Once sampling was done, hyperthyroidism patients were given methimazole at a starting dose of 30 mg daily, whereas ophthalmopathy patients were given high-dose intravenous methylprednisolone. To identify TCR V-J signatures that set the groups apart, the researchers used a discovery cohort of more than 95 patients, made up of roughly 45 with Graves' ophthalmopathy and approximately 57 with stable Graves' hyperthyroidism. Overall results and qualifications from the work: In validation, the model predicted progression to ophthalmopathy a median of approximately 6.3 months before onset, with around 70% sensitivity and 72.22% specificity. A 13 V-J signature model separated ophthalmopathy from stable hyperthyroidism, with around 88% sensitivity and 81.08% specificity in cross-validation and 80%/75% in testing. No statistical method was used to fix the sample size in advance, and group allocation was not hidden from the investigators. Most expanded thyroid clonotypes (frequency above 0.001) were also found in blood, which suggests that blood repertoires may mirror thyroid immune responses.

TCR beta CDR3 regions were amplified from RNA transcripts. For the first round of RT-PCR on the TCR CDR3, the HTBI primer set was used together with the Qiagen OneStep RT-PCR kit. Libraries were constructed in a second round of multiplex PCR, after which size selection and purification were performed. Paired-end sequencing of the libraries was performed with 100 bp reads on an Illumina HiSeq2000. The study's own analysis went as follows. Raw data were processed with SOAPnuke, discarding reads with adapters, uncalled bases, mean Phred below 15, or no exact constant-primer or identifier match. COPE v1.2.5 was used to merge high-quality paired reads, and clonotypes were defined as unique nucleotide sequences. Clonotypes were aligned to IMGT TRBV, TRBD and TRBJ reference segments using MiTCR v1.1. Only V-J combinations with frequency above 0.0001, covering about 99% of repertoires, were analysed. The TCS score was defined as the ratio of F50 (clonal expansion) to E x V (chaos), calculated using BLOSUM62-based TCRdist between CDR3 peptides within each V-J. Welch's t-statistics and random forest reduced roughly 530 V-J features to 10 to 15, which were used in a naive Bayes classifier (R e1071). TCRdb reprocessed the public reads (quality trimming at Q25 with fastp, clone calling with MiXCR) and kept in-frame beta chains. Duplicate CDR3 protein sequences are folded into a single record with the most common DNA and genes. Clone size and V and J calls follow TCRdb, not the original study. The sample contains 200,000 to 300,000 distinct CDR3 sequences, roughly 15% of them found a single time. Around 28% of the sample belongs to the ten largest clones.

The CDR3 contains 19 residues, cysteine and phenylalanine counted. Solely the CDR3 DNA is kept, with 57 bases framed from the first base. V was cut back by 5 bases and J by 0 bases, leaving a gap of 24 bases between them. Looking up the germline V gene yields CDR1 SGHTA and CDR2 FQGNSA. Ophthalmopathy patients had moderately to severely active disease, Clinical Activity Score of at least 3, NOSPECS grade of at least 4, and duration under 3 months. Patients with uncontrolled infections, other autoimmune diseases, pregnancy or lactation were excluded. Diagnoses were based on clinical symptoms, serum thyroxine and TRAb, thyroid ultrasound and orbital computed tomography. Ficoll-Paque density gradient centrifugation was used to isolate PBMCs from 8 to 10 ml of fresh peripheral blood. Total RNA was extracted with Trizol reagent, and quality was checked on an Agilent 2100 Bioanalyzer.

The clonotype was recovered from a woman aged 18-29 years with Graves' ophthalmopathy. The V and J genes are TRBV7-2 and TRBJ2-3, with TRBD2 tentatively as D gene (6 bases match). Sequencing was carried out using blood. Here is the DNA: TGTGCCAGCAGCGTAAAGAGGGGAATAGCGGAAATAAGCACAGATACGCAGTATTTT. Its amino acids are CASSVKRGIAEISTDTQYF. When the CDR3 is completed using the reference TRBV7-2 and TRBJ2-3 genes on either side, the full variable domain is GAGVSQSPSNKVTEKGKDVELRCDPISGHTALYWYRQSLGQGLEFLIYFQGNSAPDKSGLPSDRFSAERTGGSVSTLTIQRTQQEDSAVYLCASSVKRGIAEISTDTQYFGPGTRLTVL.